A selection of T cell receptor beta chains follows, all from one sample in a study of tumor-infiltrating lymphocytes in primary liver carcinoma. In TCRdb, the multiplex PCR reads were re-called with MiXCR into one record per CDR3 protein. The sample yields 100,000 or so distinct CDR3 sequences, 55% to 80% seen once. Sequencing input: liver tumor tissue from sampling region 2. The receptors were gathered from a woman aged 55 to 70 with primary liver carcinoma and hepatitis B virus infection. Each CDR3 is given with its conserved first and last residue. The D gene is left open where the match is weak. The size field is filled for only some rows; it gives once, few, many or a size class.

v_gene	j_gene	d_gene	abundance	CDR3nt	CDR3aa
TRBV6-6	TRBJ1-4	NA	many	TGTGCCAGCAGTTCCTCGCAGGGGCCGATCGTGGGCGAAAAACTGGTTTTT	CASSSSQGPIVGEKLVF
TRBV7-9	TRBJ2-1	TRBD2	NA	TGTGCCAGCAGCGACACTAGCGGGAGGGTCGCAGGTGAGCAGTTCTTC	CASSDTSGRVAGEQFF
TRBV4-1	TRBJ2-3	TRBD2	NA	TGCGCCAGTAGCCACCGGGGGGGCCCAGATACGCAGTATTTT	CASSHRGGPDTQYF
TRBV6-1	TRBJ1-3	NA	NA	TGTGCTAGCAGTGGGAATCTCGGCTCTGGAAACGCCATATATTTT	CASSGNLGSGNAIYF
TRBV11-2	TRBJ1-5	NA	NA	TGTGCCGGCAGCTTAACGGGACTAGCGGGAGGGCCGACGGATACGCAGCATTTT	CAGSLTGLAGGPTDTQHF
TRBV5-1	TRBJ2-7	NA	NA	TGCGCCAGAAGCTTGGCGGCTTCCTACGAGCAGTACTTC	CARSLAASYEQYF
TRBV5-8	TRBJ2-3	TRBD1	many	TGTGCCAGCAGCTACAGACAGGGGGGTTCAACAGATACGCAGTATTTT	CASSYRQGGSTDTQYF
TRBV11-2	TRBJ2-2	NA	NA	TGTGCCAGCGTCTTAGATAGGACTGGGGAGCCGTTTTTT	CASVLDRTGEPFF
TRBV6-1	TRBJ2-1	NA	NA	TGTGCCACAATTGGGCTAACGGTGACTCAGCAGTTCTTC	CATIGLTVTQQFF
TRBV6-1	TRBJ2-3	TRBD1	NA	TGTGCCTACAGTGCGACAGGGGATACGCAGTATTTT	CAYSATGDTQYF
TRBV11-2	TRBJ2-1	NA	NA	TGTGCCAGCAGTCCGGACTTGAGGCATAGGGGGCAGTTCTTC	CASSPDLRHRGQFF
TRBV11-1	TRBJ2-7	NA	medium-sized	TGTGCCAGCAGCCTGACGCGCCGGGGCACCTACGAGCAGTACTTC	CASSLTRRGTYEQYF
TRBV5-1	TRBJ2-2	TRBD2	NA	TGCGCCAGCAGCTTGGTTGGTAGCGGGAGGGACAGCACCGGGGAGCTGTTTTTT	CASSLVGSGRDSTGELFF
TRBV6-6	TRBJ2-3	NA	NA	TGTGCCAACAGAGTACAGGATACCCACACAGATACGCAGTATTTT	CANRVQDTHTDTQYF
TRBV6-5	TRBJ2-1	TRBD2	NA	TGTGCCAGCTCCGGGAGGGCCACCTACAATGAGCACTTCTTC	CASSGRATYNEHFF
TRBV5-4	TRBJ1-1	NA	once	TGTGCCAGCAGCTTGTATCAGATGAGGAACCCTGAAGCTTTCTTT	CASSLYQMRNPEAFF